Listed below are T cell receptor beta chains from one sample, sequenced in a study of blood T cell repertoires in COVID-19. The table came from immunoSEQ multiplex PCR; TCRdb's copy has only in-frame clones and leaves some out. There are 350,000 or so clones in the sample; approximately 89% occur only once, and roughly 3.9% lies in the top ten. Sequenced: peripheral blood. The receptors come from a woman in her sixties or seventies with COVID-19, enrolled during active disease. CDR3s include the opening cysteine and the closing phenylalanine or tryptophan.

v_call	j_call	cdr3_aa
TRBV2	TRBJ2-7	CASSEAGGARREQYF
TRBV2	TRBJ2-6	CASRPGLTSGANVLTF
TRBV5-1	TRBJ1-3	CASSLGQGIGNTIYF
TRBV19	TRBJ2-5	CASSPRGGSQETQYF
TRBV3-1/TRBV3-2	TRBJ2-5	CASSPRSSGETQYF
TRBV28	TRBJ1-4	CASKLLYVEKLFF
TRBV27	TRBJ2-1	CASTRGTPSYNEQFF
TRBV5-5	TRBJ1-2	CASSLTPTRDIGYTF
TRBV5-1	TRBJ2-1	CASSLAGSSYNEQFF
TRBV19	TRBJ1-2	CASSPTGDRGYTF
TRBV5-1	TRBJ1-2	CASTLTGGSYGYTF
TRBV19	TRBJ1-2	CASQGQGAPRGGYTF
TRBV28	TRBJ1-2	CASRAPGQGYGYTF
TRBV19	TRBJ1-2	CASSLQGKGYGYTF
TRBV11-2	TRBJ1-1	CASRGSSLSEAFF
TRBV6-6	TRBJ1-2	CASSYLHGGADGYTF
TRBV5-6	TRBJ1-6	CASSRQGPLHF
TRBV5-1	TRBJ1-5	CASSFGTGNQPQHF
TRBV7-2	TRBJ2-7	CASSPRTGNAEQYF
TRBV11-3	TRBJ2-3	CASSSPGGGAGTDTQYF
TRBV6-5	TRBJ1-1	CASSYSRATEAFF
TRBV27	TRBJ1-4	CASSLSGGLRATNEKLFF
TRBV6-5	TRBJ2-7	CASRMTGRRYEQYF
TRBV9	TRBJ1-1	CASSVAGVNTEAFF
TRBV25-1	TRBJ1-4	CASSPGQGTNEKLFF
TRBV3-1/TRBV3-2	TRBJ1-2	CASSQLEGRDGYTF
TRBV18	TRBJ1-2	CASSPTGLAGYTF
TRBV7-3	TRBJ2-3	CASSKGLAGGLDTQYF